The sequence of this T cell receptor beta chain was determined in a study of CD8 T cells in ankylosing spondylitis. Study-level points and caveats: Enrichment of disease-linked clones was reportedly significant in matched ankylosing spondylitis synovial fluid. Previous work reported some of these motif variants in the synovial fluid and blood of reactive arthritis. Seemingly characteristic of ankylosing spondylitis blood was a TCR beta motif consisting of about 8 highly homologous variants.

Quantitative molecular-barcoded 5'-RACE generated the TCR beta libraries. One entry per CDR3 protein, called by TCRdb with MiXCR from the 5' RACE reads. The sample carries more than 35,000 distinct CDR3 sequences, about 6% recorded once. There are many counts of this clonotype. Its antigen remains unidentified. Germline V CDR1 and CDR2: SGHVS, FNYEAQ. V shed 5 bases and J shed 2 bases, with 15 bases lying between them. The CDR3 is made up of 15 amino acids. The chain couples TRBV7-6 to TRBJ2-5; tentative D call: TRBD1 (6 bases). Specimen: blood, either unsorted or a sorted T cell fraction (not recorded which). The origin of this receptor is a male donor with ankylosing spondylitis or in good health (not recorded which). The CDR3: CASSPRDKDQETQYF. CDR3 nucleotide sequence: TGTGCCAGCAGCCCCCGGGACAAGGATCAAGAGACCCAGTACTTC.